This TCR beta chain was sequenced for a study of T cell responses to AZD1222 COVID-19 vaccine. V lost 4 bases, J lost 1 base, and 4 bases stayed unmatched. The CDR3 covers 14 residues. Germline V gene lookup returns CDR1 SSHAT and CDR2 FNYEAQ (reference sequence). Clones were sequenced by immunoSEQ multiplex PCR, and TCRdb holds only the in-frame ones, with some missing. The sample lists about 150,000 clones, roughly nine tenths occurring once. The chain has TRBV7-7 and TRBJ2-7; TRBD1 matches 7 bases. The receptor's source is an adult in good health. This specimen consisted of peripheral blood, obtained on day 0 of MenACWY control vaccination. The CDR3 bases are TGTGCCAGCAGCTGCCTACAGGGGTCCTACGAGCAGTACGTC. Residues: CASSCLQGSYEQYV.